The subject of this entry is one T cell receptor (beta chain). The antigen is unknown. Sequencing used immunoSEQ version 4 in survey mode. Method: immunoSEQ multiplex PCR; TCRdb's copy keeps in-frame clones and lacks some. This sample has about 30,000 clones, with roughly four fifths found just once. This specimen comes from a study of persistence of HIV-infected CD4 T cells. General observations from the study: Compared with CD3/CD28-stimulated cells, CMV- and Gag-responding cells showed lower TCRbeta richness. TCR analyses could not target the rare provirus-carrying CMV-responding cells.

The stimulus was lysate of CMV-infected fibroblasts, approximately 9.6 ug/mL. Memory cells lacking CD40L and CD69 with high CD45RO were sorted. Adults with HIV-1 started suppressive ART while chronically infected. Anti-CD28/CD49d costimulation, CD40-blocking antibody and enfuvirtide were given to CD8-depleted PBMCs for 15 to 20 hours. The CDR3 contains 15 residues. Trimming shortened V by 3 bases and J by 2 bases, and 10 bases separated the two germline ends. Germline CDR1 reads SGHTA; CDR2 reads FQGNSA. Sequenced material: CD4+ T cells sorted from PBMCs after approximately 20-hour stimulation, taken from a patient who received antiretroviral therapy. The receptor was isolated from an adult man with HIV who was CMV-seropositive. The chain links TRBV7-2 to TRBJ2-2; the D is unclear. The CDR3 here is CASSLSSLNTGELFF. The CDR3 DNA sequence: TGTGCCAGCAGCTTGTCCTCCCTCAACACCGGGGAGCTGTTTTTT.